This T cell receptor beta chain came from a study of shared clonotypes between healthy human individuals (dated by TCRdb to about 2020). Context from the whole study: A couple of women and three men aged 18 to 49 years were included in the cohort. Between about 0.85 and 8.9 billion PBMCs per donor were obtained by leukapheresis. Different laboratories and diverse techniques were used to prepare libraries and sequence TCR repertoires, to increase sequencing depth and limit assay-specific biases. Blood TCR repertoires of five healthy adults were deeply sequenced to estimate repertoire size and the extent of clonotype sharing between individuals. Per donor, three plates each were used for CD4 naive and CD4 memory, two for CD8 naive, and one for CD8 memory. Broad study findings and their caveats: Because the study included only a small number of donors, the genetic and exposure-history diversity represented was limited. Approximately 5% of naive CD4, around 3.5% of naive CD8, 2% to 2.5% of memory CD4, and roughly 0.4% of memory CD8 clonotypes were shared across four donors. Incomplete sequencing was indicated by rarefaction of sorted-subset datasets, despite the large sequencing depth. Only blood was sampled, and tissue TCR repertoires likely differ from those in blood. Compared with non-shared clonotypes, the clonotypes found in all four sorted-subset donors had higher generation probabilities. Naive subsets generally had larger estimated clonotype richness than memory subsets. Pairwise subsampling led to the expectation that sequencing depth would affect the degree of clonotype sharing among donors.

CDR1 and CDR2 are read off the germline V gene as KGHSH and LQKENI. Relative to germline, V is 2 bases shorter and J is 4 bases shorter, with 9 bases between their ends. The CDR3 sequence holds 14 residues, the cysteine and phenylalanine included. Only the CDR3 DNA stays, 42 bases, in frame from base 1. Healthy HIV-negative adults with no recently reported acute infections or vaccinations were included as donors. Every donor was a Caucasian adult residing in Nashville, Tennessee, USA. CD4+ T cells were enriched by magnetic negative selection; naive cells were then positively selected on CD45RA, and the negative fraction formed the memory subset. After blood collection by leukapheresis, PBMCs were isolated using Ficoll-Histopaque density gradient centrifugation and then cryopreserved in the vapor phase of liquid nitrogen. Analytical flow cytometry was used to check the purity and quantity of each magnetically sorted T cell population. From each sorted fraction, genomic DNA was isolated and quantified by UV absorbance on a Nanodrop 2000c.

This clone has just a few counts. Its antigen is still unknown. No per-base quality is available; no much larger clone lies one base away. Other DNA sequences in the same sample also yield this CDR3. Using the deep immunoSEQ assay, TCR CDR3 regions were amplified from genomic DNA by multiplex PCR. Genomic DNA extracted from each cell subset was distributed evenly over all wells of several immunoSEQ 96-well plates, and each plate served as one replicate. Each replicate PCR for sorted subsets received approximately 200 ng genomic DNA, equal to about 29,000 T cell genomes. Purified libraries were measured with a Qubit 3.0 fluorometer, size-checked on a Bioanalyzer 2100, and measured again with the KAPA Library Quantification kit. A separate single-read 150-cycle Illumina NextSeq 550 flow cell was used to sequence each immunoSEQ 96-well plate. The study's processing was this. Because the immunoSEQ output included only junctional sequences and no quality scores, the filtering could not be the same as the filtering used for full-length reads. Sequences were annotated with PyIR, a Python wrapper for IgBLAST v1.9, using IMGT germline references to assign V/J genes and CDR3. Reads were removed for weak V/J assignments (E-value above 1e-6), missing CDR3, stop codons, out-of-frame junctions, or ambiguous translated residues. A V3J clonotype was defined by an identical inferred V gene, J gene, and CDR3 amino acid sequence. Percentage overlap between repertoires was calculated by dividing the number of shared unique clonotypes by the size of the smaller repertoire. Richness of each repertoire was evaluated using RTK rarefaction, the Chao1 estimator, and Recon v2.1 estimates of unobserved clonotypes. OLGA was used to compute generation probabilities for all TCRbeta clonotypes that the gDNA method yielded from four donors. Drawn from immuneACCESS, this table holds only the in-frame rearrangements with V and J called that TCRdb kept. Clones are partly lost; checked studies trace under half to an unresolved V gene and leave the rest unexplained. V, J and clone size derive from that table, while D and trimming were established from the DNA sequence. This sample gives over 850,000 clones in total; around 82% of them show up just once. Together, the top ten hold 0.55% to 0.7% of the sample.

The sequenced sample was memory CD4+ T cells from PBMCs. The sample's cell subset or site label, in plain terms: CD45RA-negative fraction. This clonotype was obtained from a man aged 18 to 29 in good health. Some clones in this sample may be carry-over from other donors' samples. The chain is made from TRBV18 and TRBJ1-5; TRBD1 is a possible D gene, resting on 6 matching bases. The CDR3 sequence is CASSPGGLNQPQHF. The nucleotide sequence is TGTGCCAGCTCACCAGGGGGCCTTAATCAGCCCCAGCATTTT.